This passage covers 8 T cell receptor beta chains from one sample sequenced in a study of CD8+ T cells in alopecia areata. The sequencing template was cDNA reverse transcribed from extracted RNA. Sequenced by immunoSEQ multiplex PCR; TCRdb stores in-frame clones only, minus some. Counted here are 130,000 to 150,000 clones, 40% to 65% occurring once; the ten biggest clones make up about 1%. The source material was CD4+ T cells sorted from blood, sampled at week 0. These receptors were collected from a human donor with alopecia areata.

The chain has TRBV11-2 and TRBJ2-1; D gene unclear. V was clipped by 2 bases and J by 9 bases, with 11 bases between them. The CDR3 length is 13 residues. Germline assignment: CDR1 SGHAT and CDR2 FQNNGV. This CDR3 is CASSLPSRAEQFF. The CDR3 DNA reads as TGTGCCAGCAGCTTACCTAGTCGGGCTGAGCAGTTCTTC.

J is TRBJ1-2 and V is TRBV4-2, with a tentative D call TRBD1 (6 bases). The CDR3 length is 13 residues. Per germline, CDR1 LGHNA and CDR2 YNFKEQ. V gave up 0 bases and J gave up 5 bases, with 7 bases separating them. The CDR3 loop is CASSQDQGYGYTF. DNA of the CDR3: TGTGCCAGCAGCCAAGATCAGGGGTATGGCTACACCTTC.

Only a few counts were recorded for this clone. The chain recombines TRBV28 with TRBJ2-7; D is ambiguous. There are 14 residues in the CDR3. In germline, CDR1 is MDHEN, CDR2 SYDVKM. Trimming shortened V by 5 bases and J by 3 bases, and 14 bases separated the two germline ends. The DNA for the CDR3 is TGTGCCAGCAGTGATAGGGTCCCAGGCTACGAGCAGTACTTC. Translation: CASSDRVPGYEQYF.

This chain joins TRBV11-2 and TRBJ2-3, with TRBD2 matching 10 bases. The CDR3 has 15 amino acids. Germline-derived CDR1 and CDR2 are SGHAT and FQNNGV. Losses at the gene ends were 5 bases for V and 6 bases for J; bases not matched to a gene: 8. The CDR3 coding sequence is TGTGCCAGCAGCCCGGCAGCGGGAGGGCTGGATACGCAGTATTTT. Translation gives CASSPAAGGLDTQYF.

This chain connects TRBV9 to TRBJ2-7, with D uncertain. Trimming stripped 3 bases from V and 4 bases from J, with 17 bases between. Germline lookup yields CDR1 SGDLS and CDR2 YYNGEE. The CDR3 is 15 residues long. For the CDR3, the DNA is TGTGCCAGCAGCGCAGGAGAAGGGCTTAGGTACGAGCAGTACTTC. Protein sequence: CASSAGEGLRYEQYF.

The genes are TRBV5-1 and TRBJ2-3; D is ambiguous. Germline V CDR1 and CDR2: SGHRS, YFSETQ. V dropped 3 bases and J dropped 4 bases, with 6 bases sitting between them. The CDR3 has 12 residues. CDR3 DNA: TGCGCCAGCAGCTCGAACGCAGATACGCAGTATTTT. This sequence encodes CASSSNADTQYF.

This chain joins TRBV7-2 and TRBJ2-1; D unresolved. V was pared by 5 bases and J by 7 bases, with 6 bases between. CDR1 is SGHTA, CDR2 FQGNSA, per germline. CDR3 length: 11 amino acids. The CDR3 bases are TGTGCCAGCAGCCCTAGAAATGAGCAGTTCTTC. It encodes CASSPRNEQFF.

J is TRBJ2-7 and V is TRBV7-2; D is unclear. Germline CDR1 is SGHTA and CDR2 is FQGNSA. There are 16 residues in the CDR3. The V gene lost 4 bases and the J gene lost 0 bases, with 16 bases spanning the gap. The CDR3 spells CASSSDKDGLSYEQYF. In DNA form, the CDR3 reads TGTGCCAGCAGCTCCGACAAGGACGGGCTCTCCTACGAGCAGTACTTC. Filled out from reference TRBV7-2 and TRBJ2-7, the complete variable domain reads GAGVSQSPSNKVTEKGKDVELRCDPISGHTALYWYRQSLGQGLEFLIYFQGNSAPDKSGLPSDRFSAERTGGSVSTLTIQRTQQEDSAVYLCASSSDKDGLSYEQYFGPGTRLTVT.